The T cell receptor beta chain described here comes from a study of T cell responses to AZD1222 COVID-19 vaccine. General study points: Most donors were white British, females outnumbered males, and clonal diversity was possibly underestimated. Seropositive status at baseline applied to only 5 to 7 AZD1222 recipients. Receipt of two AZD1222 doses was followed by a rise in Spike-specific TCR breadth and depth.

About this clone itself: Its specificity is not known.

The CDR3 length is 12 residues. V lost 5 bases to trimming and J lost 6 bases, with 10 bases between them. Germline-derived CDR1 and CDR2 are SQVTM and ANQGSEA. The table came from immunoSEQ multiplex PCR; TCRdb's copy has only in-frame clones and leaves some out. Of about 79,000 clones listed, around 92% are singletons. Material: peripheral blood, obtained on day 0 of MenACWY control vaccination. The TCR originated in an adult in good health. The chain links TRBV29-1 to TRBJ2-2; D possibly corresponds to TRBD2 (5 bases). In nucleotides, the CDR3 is TGCAGCGTTCGCACGAGGGCCGGGGAGCTGTTTTTT. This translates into CSVRTRAGELFF.